This T cell receptor beta chain comes out of a study of early T cells in non-severe SARS-CoV-2 infection. Overall study: The sequenced material was bulk RNA from unsorted whole blood, and its chains were unpaired.

V was pared by 2 bases and J by 0 bases, with 8 bases between. The germline V gene encodes CDR1 DFQATT and CDR2 SNEGSKA (reference sequence). There are 13 residues in the CDR3. Study-level points and caveats: Lookups in VDJdb leaned toward anti-spike CD8 responses and missed private and CD4 specificities.

Individual cDNA molecules received unique molecular identifiers during library preparation. TCRdb reanalysed the 5' RACE reads using MiXCR and keeps one entry per CDR3 protein. The sample shows approximately 79,000 distinct CDR3 sequences, about 13% of them seen only once. This clonotype was seen a handful of times. The antigen is undetermined. This TCR came from an adult who was a healthcare worker with PCR-confirmed SARS-CoV-2 infection or an uninfected control (not recorded which). The sequenced sample was whole blood. V gene TRBV20-1 combines with J gene TRBJ2-7; possibly TRBD1 for D (6 bases). Here the CDR3 reads CSARNRVSYEQYF. CDR3 DNA sequence: TGCAGTGCTAGAAACAGGGTCTCCTACGAGCAGTACTTC.